The sample holds many counts of the clone carrying this T cell receptor beta chain. What it binds is not known. TCRdb redid the calling of the 5' RACE reads with MiXCR, one entry per CDR3 protein. Altogether roughly 350,000 distinct CDR3 sequences are present, 9% being singletons, with the ten largest covering under 10%. The data stem from a study of identical twins. General study results and limits: Abundant beta clonotypes from cord blood had fewer insertions, unlike memory repertoires, which showed none. Not following the same donors, the study drew its conclusions from cross-sectional statistical analysis.

Trimming pared 4 bases from V and 2 bases from J, leaving 9 bases between. Germline values: CDR1 DFQATT, CDR2 SNEGSKA (reference sequence). The CDR3 sequence is 13 residues long. The material sequenced was naive T cells sorted from blood. This chain connects TRBV20-1 to TRBJ1-5; D is unresolved. The receptor was derived from a woman between 50 and 59 years old in good health. This CDR3 reads CSATVQGNQPQHF. In nucleotides, the CDR3 is TGCAGTGCTACGGTTCAGGGCAATCAGCCCCAGCATTTT.